These 13 T cell receptor beta chains were sequenced from one sample in a study of radiation and T cells in renal cell carcinoma. Sequencing was performed with immunoSEQ multiplex PCR; in TCRdb, only in-frame clones are kept and a portion is missing. This table has about 120,000 clones, around 82% appearing once. Time point indicated: blood 2 weeks post-SBRT. Treatment in this sample: 15 Gy SBRT to primary tumor, nephrectomy 4 weeks later. The sequencing here drew on blood, taken from a patient whose treatment included radiotherapy and nephrectomy. The receptor set was obtained from a man over 45 with renal cell carcinoma.

The V gene is TRBV5-5, the J gene TRBJ2-7; D not resolved. Germline V gives CDR1 SGHKS, CDR2 YYEKEE (reference sequence). This CDR3 is built from 12 residues. Trimming removed 3 bases at V and 7 bases at J, with 11 bases between. In DNA, the CDR3 is TGTGCCAGCAGCTCCAATGCCGGGGAGCAGTACTTC. It yields the protein CASSSNAGEQYF.

The V call is TRBV27, the J call TRBJ2-7; D possibly corresponds to TRBD1 (6 bases). Trimming shortened V by 7 bases and J by 2 bases, and 15 bases separated the two germline ends. The CDR3 is 14 residues long. Germline values: CDR1 MNHEY, CDR2 SMNVEV (reference sequence). CDR3 in amino acids: CASTFSSGAYEQYF. CDR3 coding DNA: TGTGCCAGCACCTTTTCCTCAGGGGCCTACGAGCAGTACTTC.

The chain couples TRBV28 to TRBJ2-7; perhaps TRBD2 as D (7 bases). Germline CDR1 MDHEN, CDR2 SYDVKM. The V and J ends lost 6 bases and 1 base respectively, with 19 bases between them. The CDR3 spans 16 residues. The CDR3 DNA reads TGTGCCAGCAGGGGAGGGGGAAATGAACGATCCTACGAGCAGTACTTC. This encodes CASRGGGNERSYEQYF.

This rearrangement joins TRBV19 to TRBJ2-7, with 10 positions matching TRBD2. The CDR3 sequence is 15 residues long. The V segment lost 5 bases and the J segment 2 bases; nucleotides outside the gene matches: 6. Looked up from germline, CDR1 is LNHDA and CDR2 is SQIVND (reference sequence). This chain's CDR3 is CASSPRLAGPYEQYF. CDR3 in DNA: TGTGCCAGTAGTCCGCGACTAGCGGGCCCCTACGAGCAGTACTTC.

The V call is TRBV30, the J call TRBJ2-5, with 9 bases lining up with TRBD2. J was trimmed by 1 base and V by 3 bases; bases with no gene match: 6. From germline, CDR1 is GTSNPN and CDR2 SVGIG (reference sequence). CDR3 length equals 15 residues. The CDR3 DNA reads TGTGCCTGGAGGGCGGGACTAGCACCCCAAGAGACCCAGTACTTC. The encoded protein is CAWRAGLAPQETQYF. Supplemented by reference TRBV30 and TRBJ2-5, the full variable domain reads SQTIHQWPATLVQPVGSPLSLECTVEGTSNPNLYWYRQAAGRGLQLLFYSVGIGQISSEVPQNLSASRPQDRQFILSSKKLLLSDSGFYLCAWRAGLAPQETQYFGPGTRLLVL.

This rearrangement joins TRBV30 to TRBJ1-1; no reliable D call. V was shortened by 2 bases and J by 11 bases, with 15 bases between the two germline ends. CDR3 size: 12 residues. Germline values: CDR1 GTSNPN, CDR2 SVGIG (reference sequence). The CDR3 nucleotides are TGTGCCTGGAGTAGAGGAAGGCGTGGGGCTTTCTTT. It encodes CAWSRGRRGAFF.

The CDR3 spells CASSVKERRNTGELFF. The CDR3 DNA follows: TGTGCCAGCAGCGTAAAGGAGCGGCGGAACACCGGGGAGCTGTTTTTT. The chain links TRBV9 to TRBJ2-2; D might be TRBD2 (5 bases). CDR1 and CDR2 (germline): SGDLS, YYNGEE. The V end was cut by 1 base, the J end by 1 base, with 11 bases between. The CDR3 is 16 residues long.

The chain has TRBV6-6 and TRBJ2-5, with D uncertain. V lost 7 bases to trimming and J lost 9 bases, with 21 bases between them. The germline V gene encodes CDR1 MNHNY and CDR2 SVGAGI (reference sequence). This CDR3 is built from 14 residues. CDR3 region: CASTPPGSGRPQYF. CDR3 sequence (DNA): TGTGCCAGCACCCCCCCGGGCTCAGGTCGGCCCCAGTACTTC.

The chain is built from TRBV5-6 and TRBJ1-4; D may be TRBD1 (5 bases). V lost 4 bases, J lost 6 bases, and 13 bases lay in between. The CDR3 has 14 amino acids. Germline CDR1 and CDR2: SGHDT and YYEEEE. CDR3 in amino acids: CASSPPGVDEKLFF. In nucleotides, the CDR3 is TGTGCCAGCAGCCCGCCGGGGGTGGATGAAAAACTGTTTTTT.

The J gene is TRBJ1-1, the V gene TRBV18; 9 nucleotides match TRBD1. The germline gives CDR1 KGHSH, CDR2 LQKENI. The CDR3 totals 15 residues. V trimming: 3 bases; J trimming: 3 bases; junction bases outside the gene matches: 5. CDR3 in DNA: TGTGCCAGCTCACCTGTGACAGGGGGTGACACTGAAGCTTTCTTT. It is translated as CASSPVTGGDTEAFF.

This sequence joins TRBV13 and TRBJ2-2; either TRBD1 or TRBD2 may supply D (6 bases each). Germline CDR1 reads PRHDT; CDR2 reads FYEKMQ (reference sequence). Trimming left V 6 bases short and J 5 bases short, with 16 bases between. The CDR3 length is 15 residues. CDR3 coding DNA: TGTGCCAGCAGTCACGACACAGGGACTACCGGGGAGCTGTTTTTT. Its translation: CASSHDTGTTGELFF. Based on the CDR3 plus reference TRBV13 and TRBJ2-2, the full variable domain is AAGVIQSPRHLIKEKRETATLKCYPIPRHDTVYWYQQGPGQDPQFLISFYEKMQSDKGSIPDRFSAQQFSDYHSELNMSSLELGDSALYFCASSHDTGTTGELFFGEGSRLTVL.

This chain uses TRBV10-1 with TRBJ1-3; D not certain. CDR3 size: 14 residues. Germline V gene sequence: CDR1 WNHNN, CDR2 SYGVQD (reference sequence). The V end was cut by 3 bases, the J end by 1 base, with 7 bases between. DNA for the CDR3: TGCGCCAGCAGTGAATTTGTTTCTGGAAACACCATATATTTT. It yields the protein CASSEFVSGNTIYF.

The chain carries TRBV4-1 and TRBJ1-1, with a weak D call TRBD1 (5 bases). This CDR3 has 15 amino acids. Trimming took 0 bases from V and 5 from J, leaving 13 bases between them. The V gene's germline CDR1 is MGHRA and CDR2 YSYEKL. The CDR3 reads CASSQDGGFRTEAFF. CDR3 in DNA: TGCGCCAGCAGCCAAGATGGGGGTTTTCGAACTGAAGCTTTCTTT.